The sequence of this T cell receptor (beta chain) was determined in a study of T cells in localized non-small cell lung cancer. TCRdb's copy holds only in-frame clones and misses some; the assay was immunoSEQ multiplex PCR. Altogether under 95,000 clones are present, over 75% being singletons, with the ten largest covering roughly 9%. The sample holds one count of this clone. The antigen is undetermined. General study findings and limits: Because researchers sequenced only one region of the tumor, heterogeneity is still possible.

CDR1 LNHDA and CDR2 SQIVND come from the germline V gene (reference sequence). V dropped 2 bases and J dropped 4 bases, with 18 bases sitting between them. The CDR3 extends over 17 amino acids. This receptor was taken from a female donor over 55 with stage I lung adenocarcinoma. Here the sequenced sample was peripheral blood, taken before any cancer treatment. The rearrangement joins TRBV19 to TRBJ1-5; the D gene is possibly TRBD1 (6 bases). The CDR3 loop is CASSISGRGARNQPQHF. CDR3 DNA: TGTGCCAGTAGTATAAGCGGGCGGGGGGCGCGGAATCAGCCCCAGCATTTT. The whole variable domain, filled in from reference TRBV19 and TRBJ1-5, reads DGGITQSPKYLFRKEGQNVTLSCEQNLNHDAMYWYRQDPGQGLRLIYYSQIVNDFQKGDIAEGYSVSREKKESFPLTVTSAQKNPTAFYLCASSISGRGARNQPQHFGDGTRLSIL.